This T cell receptor beta chain came from a study of CD8 T cells in Susac syndrome. Germline assignment: CDR1 LGHNA and CDR2 YNFKEQ. Trimming at V came to 5 bases and at J to 2 bases, leaving 5 bases not matched to a gene. There are 15 residues in the CDR3. Reverse transcription of about 0.5 to 1 ug RNA was performed with random hexamers. Each CDR3 protein is one row after TCRdb ran MiXCR on the immunoSEQ multiplex PCR reads. The sample includes fewer than 200,000 distinct CDR3 sequences, roughly nine tenths of them seen just once. The rearrangement links TRBV4-2 to TRBJ1-3, with TRBD1 identical over 8 bases. The sequenced sample was CD4+ T cells from PBMCs. The TCR sequence derives from a human donor with Susac syndrome. CDR3 coding DNA: TGTGCCAGCAGCTTCCCGGACAGGGCTGGAAACACCATATATTTT. Translated: CASSFPDRAGNTIYF.